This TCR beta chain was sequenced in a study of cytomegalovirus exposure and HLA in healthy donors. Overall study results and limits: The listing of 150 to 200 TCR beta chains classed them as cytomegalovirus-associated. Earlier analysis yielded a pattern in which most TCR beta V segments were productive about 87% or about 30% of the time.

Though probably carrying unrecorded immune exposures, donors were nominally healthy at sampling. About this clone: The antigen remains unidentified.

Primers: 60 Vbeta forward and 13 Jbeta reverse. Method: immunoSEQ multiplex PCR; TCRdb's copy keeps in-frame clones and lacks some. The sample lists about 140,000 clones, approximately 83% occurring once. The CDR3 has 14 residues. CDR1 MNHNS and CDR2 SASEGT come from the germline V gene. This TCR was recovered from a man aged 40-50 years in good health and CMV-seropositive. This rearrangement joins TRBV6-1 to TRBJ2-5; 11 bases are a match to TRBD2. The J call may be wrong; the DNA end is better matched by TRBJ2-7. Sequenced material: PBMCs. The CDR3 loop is CASRRLAGFYEQYF. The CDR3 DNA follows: TGTGCCAGCAGACGACTAGCGGGATTCTACGAGCAGTACTTC.